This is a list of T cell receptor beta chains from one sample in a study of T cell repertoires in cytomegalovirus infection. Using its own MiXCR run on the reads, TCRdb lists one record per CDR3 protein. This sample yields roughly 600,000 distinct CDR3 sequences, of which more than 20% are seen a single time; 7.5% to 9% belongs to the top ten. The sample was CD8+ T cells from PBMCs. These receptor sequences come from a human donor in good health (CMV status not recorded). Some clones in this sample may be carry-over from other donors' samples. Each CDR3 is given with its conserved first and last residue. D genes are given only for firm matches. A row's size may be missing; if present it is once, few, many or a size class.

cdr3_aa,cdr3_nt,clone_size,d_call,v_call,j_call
CASSLVGRGHEQYF,TGTGCCAGCAGCTTAGTAGGCAGGGGGCACGAGCAGTACTTC,few,TRBD1,TRBV13,TRBJ2-7
CSAVTTLYGYTF,TGCAGCGCCGTGACAACTCTCTATGGCTACACCTTC,once,-,TRBV29-1,TRBJ1-2
CASSGRRDKDYTGELFF,TGTGCCAGCAGCGGACGCCGGGACAAAGATTACACCGGGGAGCTGTTTTTT,-,-,TRBV11-2,TRBJ2-2
CASTPGQGNTEAFF,TGCGCCAGCACCCCGGGACAGGGAAACACTGAAGCTTTCTTT,many,TRBD1,TRBV5-1,TRBJ1-1
CASSGDGGPYNEQFF,TGTGCCAGCAGCGGGGACGGGGGGCCCTACAATGAGCAGTTCTTC,many,-,TRBV7-6,TRBJ2-1
CASSEMSGYDGYTF,TGTGCCAGCAGTGAAATGTCAGGGTATGATGGCTACACCTTC,-,-,TRBV2,TRBJ1-2
CASSLDSGGAFYNEQFF,TGCGCCAGCAGCTTGGATAGCGGGGGGGCTTTTTACAATGAGCAGTTCTTC,few,TRBD2,TRBV5-1,TRBJ2-1
CASSLGSFTDTQYF,TGTGCCAGCAGCTTAGGCAGCTTCACAGATACGCAGTATTTT,many,-,TRBV7-9,TRBJ2-3
CASSLDAGLGNEQFF,TGTGCCAGCAGCTTAGACGCGGGGTTGGGCAATGAGCAGTTCTTC,many,-,TRBV7-2,TRBJ2-1
CASSVEANEKLFF,TGTGCCAGCAGCGTGGAGGCCAATGAAAAACTGTTTTTT,many,-,TRBV7-2,TRBJ1-4
CASIEPLGTGKGYGYTF,TGTGCCAGCATTGAGCCGCTTGGGACAGGGAAGGGCTATGGCTACACCTTC,-,TRBD1,TRBV6-6,TRBJ1-2
CSARDPGGPSTDTQYF,TGCAGTGCTAGAGATCCGGGGGGCCCTAGCACAGATACGCAGTATTTT,-,-,TRBV20-1,TRBJ2-3
CASSPRASPDQPQHF,TGCGCCAGCAGTCCCAGGGCTTCCCCCGACCAGCCCCAGCATTTT,-,-,TRBV23-1,TRBJ1-5
CASRTYDEGWFAEAFF,TGTGCCAGCAGAACCTACGACGAGGGATGGTTCGCTGAAGCTTTCTTT,many,-,TRBV7-8,TRBJ1-1
CASSPDSFRATEAFF,TGCGCCAGCAGCCCAGACAGCTTCCGAGCCACTGAAGCTTTCTTT,few,-,TRBV5-1,TRBJ1-1
CASSLLAGPQETQYF,TGTGCCAGCAGCTTATTGGCTGGGCCCCAAGAGACCCAGTACTTC,-,-,TRBV7-9,TRBJ2-5
CSAPGTGGFSSYNSPLHF,TGCAGTGCCCCTGGGACAGGGGGCTTCAGCTCCTATAATTCACCCCTCCACTTT,-,TRBD1,TRBV20-1,TRBJ1-6
CASSWEGNSEAFF,TGTGCCAGCAGCTGGGAAGGGAATTCTGAAGCTTTCTTT,-,-,TRBV6-1,TRBJ1-1
CVSSNRVPESSSYNEQFF,TGTGTCAGCAGCAACAGGGTTCCCGAATCGAGCTCCTACAATGAGCAGTTCTTC,-,-,TRBV6-5,TRBJ2-1
CASTSNLPRREAFF,TGTGCCAGCACATCGAATCTCCCAAGGCGAGAAGCTTTCTTT,-,-,TRBV25-1,TRBJ1-1